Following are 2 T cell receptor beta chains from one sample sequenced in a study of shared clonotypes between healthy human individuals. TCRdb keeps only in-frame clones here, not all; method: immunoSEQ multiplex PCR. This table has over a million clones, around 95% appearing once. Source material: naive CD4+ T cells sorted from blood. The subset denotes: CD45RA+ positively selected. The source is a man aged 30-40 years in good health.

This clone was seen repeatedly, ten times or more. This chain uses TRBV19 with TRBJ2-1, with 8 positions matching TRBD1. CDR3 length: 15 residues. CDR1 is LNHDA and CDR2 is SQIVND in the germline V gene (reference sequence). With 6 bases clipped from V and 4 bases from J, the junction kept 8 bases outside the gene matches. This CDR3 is CASSLGQAIYNEQFF. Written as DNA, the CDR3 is TGTGCCAGTAGCCTGGGACAGGCGATATACAATGAGCAGTTCTTC.

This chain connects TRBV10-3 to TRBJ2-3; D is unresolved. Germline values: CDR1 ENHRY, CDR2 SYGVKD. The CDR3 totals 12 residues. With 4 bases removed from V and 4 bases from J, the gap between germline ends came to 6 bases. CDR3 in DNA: TGTGCCATCAGTGGCACACCAGATACGCAGTATTTT. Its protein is CAISGTPDTQYF.